One and the same sample provided the 20 T cell receptor beta chains below, sequenced in a study of vaccination and CD4 T cells after COVID-19. The treatment was: approximately 11-day PBMC culture with coronavirus spike peptide pools or control peptides (ViraFEST assay). Scientists ran DNA taken from cultured CD4+ T cells through the Oncomine TCR Beta short-read assay for sequencing. Each CDR3 protein is one row after TCRdb ran MiXCR on the PCR reads. Among tens of thousands of distinct CDR3 sequences listed, less than 50% were seen once. Their recognized antigens are unknown. The specimen was CD4+ T cells from blood, cultured in vitro. These receptors originate from a human donor who had recovered from COVID-19.

The rearrangement links TRBV20-1 to TRBJ2-3; 9 bases are a match to TRBD1. J lost 3 bases, V lost 1 base, and 2 bases had no gene match. CDR1 and CDR2 (germline): DFQATT, SNEGSKA (reference sequence). CDR3 size: 14 residues. CDR3 sequence reads: CSARVGQGTDTQYF. The CDR3 DNA reads as TGCAGTGCTAGAGTTGGACAGGGGACAGATACGCAGTATTTT.

J is TRBJ1-5 and V is TRBV20-1; 8 nucleotides match TRBD1. J gave up 6 bases and V 0 bases, and 10 bases lay outside the gene matches. The CDR3 contains 16 residues. Germline V gene data show CDR1 as DFQATT and CDR2 as SNEGSKA (reference sequence). The CDR3 sequence: CSARDQRTGMGQPQHF. The CDR3 DNA sequence: TGCAGTGCTAGAGATCAAAGGACAGGGATGGGTCAGCCCCAGCATTTT.

By share, this clonotype ranks as medium-sized (0.01 to 0.1%). V gene TRBV6-1 combines with J gene TRBJ2-7, with D unclear. V was trimmed by 6 bases and J by 5 bases, leaving 8 bases between them. The CDR3 length is 11 residues. Germline CDR1 is MNHNS and CDR2 is SASEGT. CDR3: CASSHRHEQYF. CDR3 DNA sequence: TGTGCCAGCAGCCACCGCCACGAGCAGTACTTC.

This rearrangement joins TRBV28 to TRBJ1-2; the D is unclear. With 6 bases removed from V and 8 bases from J, the gap between germline ends came to 10 bases. Germline V gene data show CDR1 as MDHEN and CDR2 as SYDVKM. The CDR3 sequence is 11 residues long. CDR3 region: CASSRLGGYTF. CDR3 DNA: TGTGCCAGCAGCCGCTTGGGGGGCTACACCTTC.

V usage is TRBV11-3 and J usage is TRBJ2-3; the match to TRBD2 covers 7 bases. The V segment lost 4 bases and the J segment 1 base; nucleotides outside the gene matches: 5. This CDR3 comprises 15 residues. CDR1 is SGHNT, CDR2 YENEEA, per germline. The CDR3 DNA follows: TGTGCCAGCAGCTCAAGCGGGGAACGCACAGATACGCAGTATTTT. Residues: CASSSSGERTDTQYF.

The chain recombines TRBV2 with TRBJ1-2; D perhaps matches TRBD1 (6 bases). With 7 bases removed from V and 4 bases from J, the gap between germline ends came to 13 bases. CDR3 size: 13 residues. Germline lookup yields CDR1 SNHLY and CDR2 FYNNEI. The CDR3 loop is CASTGGLTYGYTF. The CDR3, as DNA: TGTGCCAGCACGGGGGGCCTTACCTATGGCTACACCTTC.

This clonotype has only a few counts. CDR3: CASSTRQDSYNSPLHF. The DNA of the CDR3 is TGTGCCAGTAGTACCAGACAGGACTCCTATAATTCACCCCTCCACTTT. The genes are TRBV19 and TRBJ1-6; perhaps TRBD1 as D (6 bases). The germline gives CDR1 LNHDA, CDR2 SQIVND (reference sequence). With 4 bases removed from V and 0 bases from J, the gap between germline ends came to 10 bases. The CDR3 is 16 amino acids.

The rearrangement links TRBV9 to TRBJ2-5; D unresolved. Trimming cost V 2 bases and J 4 bases, with 9 bases left between them. The CDR3 is 13 residues long. CDR1 is SGDLS, CDR2 YYNGEE, per germline. The CDR3 DNA is TGTGCCAGCAGCGTCAGGACGGGAGAGACCCAGTACTTC. It is translated as CASSVRTGETQYF.

The rearrangement uses TRBV27 and TRBJ2-2, with 9 positions matching TRBD2. V gave up 2 bases and J gave up 8 bases; unmatched junction bases: 9. CDR3 length: 16 amino acids. Germline assignment: CDR1 MNHEY and CDR2 SMNVEV (reference sequence). CDR3 amino acids: CASSLGGLAEEGELFF. The CDR3 coding sequence is TGTGCCAGCAGTTTAGGGGGACTAGCCGAGGAAGGGGAGCTGTTTTTT.

The chain is built from TRBV20-1 and TRBJ1-3, with a weak D call TRBD1 (5 bases). CDR1 and CDR2 from the germline V gene are DFQATT and SNEGSKA (reference sequence). The CDR3 is 13 amino acids. Trimming stripped 6 bases from V and 0 bases from J, with 9 bases between. The CDR3 sequence: CSAYDSSGNTIYF. CDR3 sequence (DNA): TGCAGTGCCTACGACAGCTCTGGAAACACCATATATTTT.

This clonotype was found a few times. V is TRBV10-3 and J is TRBJ2-7, with 10 bases aligning to TRBD2. CDR3 length: 14 amino acids. The junction had 9 bases not matched to a gene; V was cut back by 6 bases and J by 7 bases. Per germline, CDR1 ENHRY and CDR2 SYGVKD. In DNA, the CDR3 is TGTGCCATCAGGCGAGCGGGAGCGGGGGGGGAGCAGTACTTC. It encodes CAIRRAGAGGEQYF.

This sequence joins TRBV5-4 and TRBJ2-7; 9 positions agree with TRBD1. With 0 bases clipped from V and 3 bases from J, the junction kept 7 bases outside the gene matches. Germline lookup yields CDR1 SGHNT and CDR2 YYREEE (reference sequence). The CDR3 sequence is 16 residues long. CDR3 in DNA: TGTGCCAGCAGCTTGGCGCCGGGACAGGGCCTCTACGAGCAGTACTTC. Translated, it gives CASSLAPGQGLYEQYF.

This clonotype has just a few counts. This sequence joins TRBV19 and TRBJ1-5, with 9 bases matching TRBD1. The CDR3 totals 16 residues. The V segment lost 5 bases and the J segment 5 bases; nucleotides outside the gene matches: 10. CDR1 and CDR2 from the germline V gene are LNHDA and SQIVND (reference sequence). CDR3 sequence: CASSRFQQGADQPQHF. The CDR3, as DNA: TGTGCCAGTAGTCGTTTCCAACAGGGGGCGGATCAGCCCCAGCATTTT.

The V call is TRBV6-1, the J call TRBJ1-5; a weak D match, TRBD1 (6 bases). CDR1 is MNHNS and CDR2 is SASEGT in the germline V gene. This CDR3 contains 13 residues. Between the trimmed V and J ends, which lost 5 bases and 6 bases, there was a span of 11 bases. The CDR3 DNA is TGTGCCAGCAGTCCGGGACAACGTCAGCCCCAGCATTTT. This translates into CASSPGQRQPQHF.

This clonotype has just a few counts. This chain joins TRBV7-2 and TRBJ1-5; no definite D call. The CDR3 contains 13 residues. Germline V lookup: CDR1 SGHTA, CDR2 FQGNSA. V was clipped by 5 bases and J by 5 bases, with 10 bases between them. The CDR3: CASSIRGDQPQHF. The CDR3 region has the DNA TGTGCCAGCAGCATTCGCGGCGATCAGCCCCAGCATTTT.

The chain links TRBV20-1 to TRBJ2-7, with a possible D match to TRBD2 (6 bases). There are 13 residues in the CDR3. Trimming stripped 2 bases from V and 6 bases from J, with 14 bases between. CDR1 is DFQATT, CDR2 SNEGSKA, per germline (reference sequence). The CDR3 bases are TGCAGTGCTAGACGGGACTCTAGGGGCGAGCAGTACTTC. This gives the protein CSARRDSRGEQYF.

This rearrangement joins TRBV20-1 to TRBJ1-6; 7 bases line up with TRBD1. The germline CDR1 and CDR2 sequences are DFQATT and SNEGSKA (reference sequence). V was pared by 3 bases and J by 0 bases, with 5 bases of the junction left unmatched. This CDR3 has 16 amino acids. CDR3 bases: TGCAGTGCTAGGTCAACAGGGGCCTCCTATAATTCACCCCTCCACTTT. Its protein is CSARSTGASYNSPLHF.

This chain uses TRBV6-1 with TRBJ2-7, with TRBD2 matching 8 bases. Trimming took 2 bases from V and 5 from J; bases not matched to a gene: 11. The CDR3 contains 16 residues. The germline V gene encodes CDR1 MNHNS and CDR2 SASEGT. CDR3 coding DNA: TGTGCCAGCAGTGAACCCGTTACGGGGGGGTTCGACGAGCAGTACTTC. Protein: CASSEPVTGGFDEQYF.

V is TRBV10-1 and J is TRBJ2-3; 10 bases align to TRBD1. Germline-derived CDR1 and CDR2 are WNHNN and SYGVQD (reference sequence). V gave up 9 bases and J gave up 2 bases; unmatched junction bases: 5. The CDR3 totals 14 residues. The CDR3 DNA is TGCGCCAGGCCGACAGGGGGCCTCACAGATACGCAGTATTTT. This codes for CARPTGGLTDTQYF.

This clonotype was counted only a few times. V is TRBV19 and J is TRBJ1-5, with TRBD1 matching 8 bases. Losses at the gene ends were 4 bases for V and 3 bases for J; bases not matched to a gene: 17. This CDR3 spans 19 amino acids. CDR1 and CDR2 from the germline V gene are LNHDA and SQIVND (reference sequence). The CDR3 region is CASSNSGQGFSWDNQPQHF. CDR3 nucleotides: TGTGCCAGTAGTAACTCCGGACAGGGTTTTAGTTGGGACAATCAGCCCCAGCATTTT.